This TCR beta chain was observed in a study of T-cell memory formation after mild COVID-19 (dated by TCRdb to 2020 to 2023). Study-wide context: Most TCR sequence clusters were specific to one of the two donors. In a couple of donors, T-cell clones that expanded and contracted after mild COVID-19 were followed by sequencing TCRalpha and TCRbeta repertoires longitudinally. Two young, previously healthy adult volunteers, one female and one male, were included in the cohort. General findings and caveats noted by the study authors: Clones that contracted from day 15 to 85 showed balanced CD4/CD8 phenotypes, whereas a second wave of clones that expanded from day 15 to 37 leaned towards CD4+. Contracting CD4+ clones were located mainly in the CM and EM memory subsets, whereas CD8+ clones were found to be enriched in EMRA. Some responding clones were detected in pre-infection memory, suggesting pre-existing cross-reactive memory T cells joined the SARS-CoV-2 response. The second-wave clones that peaked on day 37 were not confirmed to be SARS-CoV-2 specific. The study included only a couple of mild cases, and larger cohorts that include severe cases with pre-infection samples were judged to be necessary.

The listed sequencing device is Illumina NovaSeq 6000. cDNA libraries for TCRalpha and TCRbeta were prepared by 5'RACE using constant-segment primers, with sample barcodes and unique molecular identifiers added. RNA was extracted from every sample with Trizol reagent. The libraries were amplified in two PCR steps, and the second step added a second sample barcode and Illumina TruSeq adapters. Sequencing of libraries was performed on an Illumina NovaSeq with 2 x 150 bp paired-end reads. Per the authors' processing: Demultiplexing of reads and collapsing into UMI-guided consensus sequences were performed with migec v1.2.7. Using mixcr v2.1.11, the UMI consensuses were aligned to TRA and TRB V and J templates and assembled into clonotypes. Expanded or contracted clonotypes were those called significant by both edgeR and NoisET, with noise models trained on biological replicates. For edgeR calls, the cutoffs were a false discovery rate-adjusted p below 0.01 and a log2 fold-change threshold of 1. As an exploratory analysis of dynamics, max-normalized trajectories of the 1000 most abundant clonotypes were examined by PCA with hierarchical clustering. The CD4 or CD8 phenotype of responding clones was assigned using the separately sequenced CD4+ and CD8+ repertoires. TCRdb reanalyzed the raw reads on its own, using fastp at Q25 for trimming and MiXCR for clone calling, and kept in-frame beta chains. Each entry merges the rows of one CDR3 protein and shows their most common DNA and genes. These V and J calls originate from TCRdb's pipeline instead of the authors' own analysis. The sample yields just over 400,000 distinct CDR3 sequences; 20% to 30% were counted once. The biggest ten clones account for about 12% of the sample.

PBMCs were isolated by Ficoll-Paque density gradient centrifugation. On this clonotype: The clone's antigen remains unknown. No qualities accompany the bases; no much larger clone lies one base away.

Including cysteine and phenylalanine, the CDR3 has 18 amino acids. Only CDR3 DNA is held: 54 bases, read in frame from base 1. CDR1 and CDR2, looked up from the germline V gene, are SGHDN and FVKESK. At the junction V is shortened by 4 bases and J by 6 bases; bases outside the gene matches: 10. This clonotype originated in an adult woman who had mild COVID-19 (a few samples of this study predate the infection). The sample titles of this study are shuffled in the database, so cell type and time point are left out; the donor was told from shared clones. The source material was PBMCs or a T cell subset sorted from them (not recorded which). The rearranged segments are TRBV14 and TRBJ2-1, with 15 middle bases fitting TRBD2. The CDR3 in this case is CASSLGTSGGLMGNEQFF. The base sequence is TGTGCCAGCAGCCTCGGGACTAGCGGGGGGCTTATGGGCAATGAGCAGTTCTTC.